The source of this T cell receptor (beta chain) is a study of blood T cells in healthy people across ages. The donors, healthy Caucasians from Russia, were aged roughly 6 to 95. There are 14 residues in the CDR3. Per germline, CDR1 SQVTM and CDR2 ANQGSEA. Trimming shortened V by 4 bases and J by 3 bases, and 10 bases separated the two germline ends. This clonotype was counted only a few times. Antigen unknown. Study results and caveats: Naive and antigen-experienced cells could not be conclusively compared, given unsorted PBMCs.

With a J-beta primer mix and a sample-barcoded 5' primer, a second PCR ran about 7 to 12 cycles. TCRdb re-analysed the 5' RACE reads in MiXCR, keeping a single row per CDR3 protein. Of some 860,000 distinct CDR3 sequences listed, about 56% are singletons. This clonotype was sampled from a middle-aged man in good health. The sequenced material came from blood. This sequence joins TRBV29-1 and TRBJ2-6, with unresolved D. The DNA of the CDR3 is TGCAGCGTTGGAGGAGCTCTTGGGGCCAACGTCCTGACTTTC. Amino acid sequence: CSVGGALGANVLTF.